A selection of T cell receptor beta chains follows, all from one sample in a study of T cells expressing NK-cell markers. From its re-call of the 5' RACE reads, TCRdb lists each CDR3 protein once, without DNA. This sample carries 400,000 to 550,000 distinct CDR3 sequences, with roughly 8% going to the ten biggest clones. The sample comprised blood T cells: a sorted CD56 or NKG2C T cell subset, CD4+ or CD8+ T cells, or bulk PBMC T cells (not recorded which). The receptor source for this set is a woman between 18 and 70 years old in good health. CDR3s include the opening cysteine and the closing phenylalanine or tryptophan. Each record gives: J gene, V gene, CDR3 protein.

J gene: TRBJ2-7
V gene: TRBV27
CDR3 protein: CATSPWGDQPYEQYF

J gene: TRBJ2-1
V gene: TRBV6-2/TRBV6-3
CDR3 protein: CASSRQEINYNEQFF

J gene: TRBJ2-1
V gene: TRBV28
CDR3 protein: CASSLPPAAVRFNEQFF

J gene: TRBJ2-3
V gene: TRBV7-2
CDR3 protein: CASSLGAGGHTDTQYF

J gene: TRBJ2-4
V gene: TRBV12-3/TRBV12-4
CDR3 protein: CASSFEYRGAKNIQYF

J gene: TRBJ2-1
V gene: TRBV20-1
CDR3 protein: CSARKLAGGYNEQFF

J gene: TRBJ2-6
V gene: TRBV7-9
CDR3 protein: CASSLREPGANVLTF

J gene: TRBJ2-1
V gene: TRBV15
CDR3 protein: CATSREGTPYNEQFF

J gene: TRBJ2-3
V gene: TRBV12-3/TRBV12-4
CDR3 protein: CASSQGRRTDTQYF

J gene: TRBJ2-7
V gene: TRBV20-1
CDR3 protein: CSARDVGPSEQYF

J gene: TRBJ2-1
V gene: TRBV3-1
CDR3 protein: CASSQGAQGGEQFF

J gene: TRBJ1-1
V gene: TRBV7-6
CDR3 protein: CASSLKLDTEAFF

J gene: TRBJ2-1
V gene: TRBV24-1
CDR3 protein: CATSDSTDRGVDEQFF

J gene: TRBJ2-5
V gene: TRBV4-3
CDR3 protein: CASSPSGSGKTQYF

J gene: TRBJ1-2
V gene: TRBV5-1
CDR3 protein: CASSRDRDGYTF

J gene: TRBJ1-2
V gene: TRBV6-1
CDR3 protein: CASQEPGGASGYTF